This T cell receptor (beta chain) originates from a study of CD8 T cells in ankylosing spondylitis (dated by TCRdb to 2016 to 2017). Study-wide context: The study profiled T cell receptor beta repertoires in healthy donors and ankylosing spondylitis patients to find disease-linked TCR variants. The full study cohort comprised 20 to 30 ankylosing spondylitis patients and over 95 healthy donors. Peripheral blood samples were taken, and synovial fluid was additionally collected from ankylosing spondylitis patients. Results and caveats for the whole study, not just this receptor: According to the report, matched synovial fluid samples from ankylosing spondylitis patients were significantly enriched for the disease-linked clones. Some of the motif variants had been reported before in the synovial fluid and blood of reactive arthritis patients, a finding that suggests common disease-initiation mechanisms. Blood from ankylosing spondylitis patients appeared to be characterized by a TCR beta motif made up of seven or eight highly homologous amino acid variants. The disease-linked clones showed a CD8+ phenotype and occurred at relatively low frequencies in peripheral blood.

Trimming takes 4 bases from V and 0 bases from J, and the germline ends sit 12 bases apart. The CDR3, from cysteine to phenylalanine, totals 15 residues. CDR3 DNA only is kept here, 45 bases in frame from base 1. This clonotype was seen a few times. The specificity of this receptor is unknown. No qualities accompany the bases; no much larger clone lies one base away. The data were produced on an Illumina HiSeq 2500. TCR beta libraries were prepared by quantitative 5'-RACE with molecular barcodes. Per the source publication's procedure: A new computational method based on a probabilistic model of VDJ rearrangement was used to identify disease-linked TCR variants. Starting from the raw public reads, TCRdb applied fastp trimming at Q25, assembled clones with MiXCR and retained in-frame beta chains. CDR3 protein duplicates are merged, each entry listing the most common genes and DNA. The V and J calls shown here were made by TCRdb, not taken from the authors' results. Here the sample has roughly 440,000 distinct CDR3 sequences; over 15% occur a single time. The top ten hold approximately 0.97% of the sample.

The source material was blood, either unsorted or a sorted T cell fraction (not recorded which). The sequence links TRBV12-3 or TRBV12-4 to TRBJ1-1, with an unclear D gene assignment. The sequence derives from a male donor with ankylosing spondylitis. The base sequence is TGTGCCAGCAGTTCCCGGAACTCTTTGAACACTGAAGCTTTCTTT. The resulting protein is CASSSRNSLNTEAFF.